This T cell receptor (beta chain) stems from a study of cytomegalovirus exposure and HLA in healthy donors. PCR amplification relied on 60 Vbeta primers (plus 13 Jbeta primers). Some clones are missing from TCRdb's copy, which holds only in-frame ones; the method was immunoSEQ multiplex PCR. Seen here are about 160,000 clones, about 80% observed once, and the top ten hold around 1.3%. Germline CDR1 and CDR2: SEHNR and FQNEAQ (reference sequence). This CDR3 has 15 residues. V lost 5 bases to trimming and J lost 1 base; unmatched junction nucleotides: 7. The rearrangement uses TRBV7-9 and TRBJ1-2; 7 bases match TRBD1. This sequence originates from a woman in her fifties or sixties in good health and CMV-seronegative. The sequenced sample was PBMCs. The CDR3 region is CASSTSGGGNYGYTF. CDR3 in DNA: TGTGCCAGCAGCACCTCAGGGGGAGGTAACTATGGCTACACCTTC. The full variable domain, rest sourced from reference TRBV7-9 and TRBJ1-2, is DTGVSQNPRHKITKRGQNVTFRCDPISEHNRLYWYRQTLGQGPEFLTYFQNEAQLEKSRLLSDRFSAERPKGSFSTLEIQRTEQGDSAMYLCASSTSGGGNYGYTFGSGTRLTVV.